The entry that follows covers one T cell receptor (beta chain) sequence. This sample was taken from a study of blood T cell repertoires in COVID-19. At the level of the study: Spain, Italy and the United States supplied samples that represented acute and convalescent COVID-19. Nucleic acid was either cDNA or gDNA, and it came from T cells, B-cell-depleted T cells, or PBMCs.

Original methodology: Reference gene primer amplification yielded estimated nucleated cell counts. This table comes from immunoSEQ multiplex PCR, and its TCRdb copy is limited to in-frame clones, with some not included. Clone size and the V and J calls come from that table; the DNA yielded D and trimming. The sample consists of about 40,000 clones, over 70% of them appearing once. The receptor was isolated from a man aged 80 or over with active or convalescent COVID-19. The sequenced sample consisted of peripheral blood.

The CDR3 loop reads CASSLGIAAPQETQYF. The CDR3 DNA reads as TGTGCCAGCAGCTTAGGGATAGCGGCCCCACAAGAGACCCAGTACTTC. This chain links TRBV7-9 with TRBJ2-5; perhaps TRBD2 as D (6 bases). The germline V and J ends were trimmed by 1 base and 2 bases, with 14 bases remaining between them. Germline V lookup: CDR1 SEHNR, CDR2 FQNEAQ (reference sequence). The CDR3 sequence is 16 residues long.